Below, 26 T cell receptor beta chains from the same sample are listed, as sequenced in a study of T-cell reconstitution after alpha-beta-depleted transplantation in children. Construction of the TCRbeta library involved unique molecular identifiers. TCRdb reprocessed the PCR reads via MiXCR and lists one record per CDR3 protein. The table shows 250,000 to 400,000 distinct CDR3 sequences, with roughly 21% occurring only once. The material sequenced was PBMCs, mostly from graft donor cells, taken 180 days after TCRalphabeta/CD19-depleted stem cell transplant. These receptors were collected from a male patient younger than 18 who had a stem cell transplant for acute lymphoblastic leukemia, so the T cells may come from the graft donor.

This clonotype was counted a few times. This chain joins TRBV29-1 and TRBJ2-7, with 7 positions matching TRBD1. CDR3 length equals 13 residues. With V trimmed by 7 bases and J by 0 bases, 6 bases remained unmatched. The germline V gene has CDR1 SQVTM and CDR2 ANQGSEA. The DNA for the CDR3 is TGCAGCGGTCGGGACAGCCCCTCCTACGAGCAGTACTTC. This sequence encodes CSGRDSPSYEQYF.

In this sample, this clonotype turned up a few times. The chain uses TRBV10-3 and TRBJ2-7; TRBD2 agrees at 9 bases. V trimming: 3 bases; J trimming: 6 bases; junction bases outside the gene matches: 21. Germline loops: CDR1 ENHRY, CDR2 SYGVKD. This CDR3 is 19 amino acids long. The CDR3 bases are TGTGCCATCAGTGATCCGGGGGTTAGTCCGGCGGGAGGGTATGCCGAGCAGTACTTC. It translates to CAISDPGVSPAGGYAEQYF.

The genes are TRBV10-3 and TRBJ2-7; TRBD1 matches 9 bases. Looked up from germline, CDR1 is ENHRY and CDR2 is SYGVKD. The CDR3 spans 14 residues. Unmatched junction bases numbered 9, after V lost 6 bases and J lost 6 bases. CDR3 residues: CAISAGTGFGEQYF. The CDR3 DNA reads as TGTGCCATCAGCGCCGGGACAGGGTTCGGCGAGCAGTACTTC.

This clonotype was seen only a few times. The rearrangement links TRBV29-1 to TRBJ2-3; 9 bases match TRBD1. The germline V gene encodes CDR1 SQVTM and CDR2 ANQGSEA. The CDR3 consists of 14 residues. V gave up 4 bases and J gave up 2 bases; unmatched junction bases: 4. CDR3 loop: CSVGGQGSTDTQYF. The CDR3 DNA follows: TGCAGCGTTGGAGGACAGGGGTCCACAGATACGCAGTATTTT.

This clonotype has only a few counts. The rearrangement uses TRBV27 and TRBJ1-2; 10 bases are a match to TRBD1. Germline assignment: CDR1 MNHEY and CDR2 SMNVEV (reference sequence). CDR3 length equals 14 residues. V shed 4 bases and J 4 bases; nucleotides not matched to a gene: 3. The CDR3 DNA follows: TGTGCCAGCAGTTCGACAGGGGGCGCCTATGGCTACACCTTC. Translation: CASSSTGGAYGYTF.

This rearrangement joins TRBV10-2 to TRBJ2-3; 8 bases agree with TRBD2. J was trimmed by 4 bases and V by 8 bases; bases with no gene match: 11. The CDR3 contains 15 residues. Germline V gene data show CDR1 as WSHSY and CDR2 as SAAADI. CDR3 in DNA: TGCGCCAGCTGGGCGGGCGGGAGGTGGGCAGATACGCAGTATTTT. Translating gives CASWAGGRWADTQYF.

The chain uses TRBV7-6 and TRBJ2-5; TRBD2 matches 11 bases. In germline, CDR1 is SGHVS, CDR2 FNYEAQ. The J segment lost 3 bases and the V segment lost 4 bases, leaving 13 bases of the junction unmatched. This CDR3 is built from 18 residues. The CDR3 bases are TGTGCCAGCAGCTCATGGGGACTAGCGGACAGTGGGGAAGAGACCCAGTACTTC. It translates to CASSSWGLADSGEETQYF.

Written as DNA, the CDR3 is TGTGCCAGCAGTTACGGGCGGGGTTCTGGAGAGCAGTACTTC. Protein sequence: CASSYGRGSGEQYF. The chain uses TRBV6-5 and TRBJ2-7, with TRBD2 as a possible D gene (6 bases). The germline CDR1 and CDR2 sequences are MNHEY and SVGAGI. The CDR3 contains 14 residues. V lost 2 bases and J 7 bases, leaving 15 bases between the germline ends.

The sample holds a few counts of this clonotype. The chain recombines TRBV7-3 with TRBJ2-7, with 7 bases that match TRBD1. The CDR3 consists of 14 residues. J was trimmed by 5 bases and V by 3 bases; bases with no gene match: 7. The germline gives CDR1 SGHTA, CDR2 FQGTGA. The DNA of the CDR3 is TGTGCCAGCAGCTTGCACCCAGGGGGTGACGAGCAGTACTTC. This encodes CASSLHPGGDEQYF.

This clonotype came up a few times. The V call is TRBV6-1, the J call TRBJ1-1; 8 bases are shared with TRBD1. V gave up 7 bases and J gave up 1 base; unmatched junction bases: 17. The germline V gene has CDR1 MNHNS and CDR2 SASEGT. The CDR3 runs to 18 residues. CDR3 residues: CASIGLRWGQVSNTEAFF. The CDR3 DNA is TGTGCCAGCATCGGCCTACGATGGGGACAGGTCTCGAACACTGAAGCTTTCTTT.

This clonotype was seen only a few times. The rearrangement links TRBV5-6 to TRBJ2-7, with 8 bases matching TRBD2. Germline CDR1 is SGHDT and CDR2 is YYEEEE. The CDR3 extends over 18 amino acids. Losses at the gene ends were 2 bases for V and 3 bases for J; bases not matched to a gene: 16. The CDR3 is CASSFELDGRALHYEQYF. As DNA, the CDR3 is TGTGCCAGCAGCTTCGAGCTGGACGGGAGGGCCCTCCACTACGAGCAGTACTTC.

V and J are TRBV30 and TRBJ2-5; the D is unclear. Trimming left V 1 base short and J 2 bases short, with 11 bases between. The germline gives CDR1 GTSNPN, CDR2 SVGIG (reference sequence). CDR3 length: 14 amino acids. CDR3 sequence reads: CAWSAALGQETQYF. CDR3 nucleotide sequence: TGTGCCTGGAGTGCAGCTCTGGGGCAAGAGACCCAGTACTTC.

This clonotype was counted at least ten times. The chain uses TRBV7-3 and TRBJ1-1; D unclear. V was cut by 0 bases and J by 1 base, with 3 bases left in between. CDR3 size: 13 residues. Germline values: CDR1 SGHTA, CDR2 FQGTGA. The CDR3 reads CASSLTPNTEAFF. CDR3 DNA sequence: TGTGCCAGCAGCTTAACCCCGAACACTGAAGCTTTCTTT.

The genes are TRBV6-1 and TRBJ1-2; tentative D call: TRBD1 (5 bases). Trimming removed 4 bases at V and 6 bases at J, with 15 bases between. The germline V gene has CDR1 MNHNS and CDR2 SASEGT. This CDR3 comprises 14 residues. The CDR3 sequence is CASSGTRDLNGYTF. CDR3 DNA: TGTGCCAGCAGTGGAACGCGGGACCTAAATGGCTACACCTTC.

V usage is TRBV7-8 and J usage is TRBJ2-3, with D maybe TRBD1 (6 bases). Germline V gene sequence: CDR1 SGHVS, CDR2 FQNEAQ. The V gene lost 5 bases and the J gene lost 8 bases, with 14 bases spanning the gap. There are 13 residues in the CDR3. The CDR3 sequence: CASSLTGLGTQYF. The CDR3 DNA reads as TGTGCCAGCAGCCTGACAGGTCTGGGTACGCAGTATTTT.

The chain has TRBV18 and TRBJ2-1, with 12 bases fitting TRBD2. V trimming: 0 bases; J trimming: 0 bases; junction bases outside the gene matches: 9. Germline CDR1 reads KGHSH; CDR2 reads LQKENI. This CDR3 contains 20 residues. CDR3: CASSPPGLAGGILSYNEQFF. The DNA of the CDR3 is TGTGCCAGCTCACCACCCGGCCTAGCGGGAGGGATACTCTCCTACAATGAGCAGTTCTTC.

The chain links TRBV4-1 to TRBJ1-4; D might be TRBD1 (6 bases). CDR3 length: 15 amino acids. V shed 6 bases and J shed 8 bases, with 19 bases lying between them. Germline CDR1 MGHRA, CDR2 YSYEKL. CDR3 protein: CASSRGGQIREKLFF. CDR3 DNA sequence: TGCGCCAGCAGTCGGGGCGGACAGATCCGGGAAAAACTGTTTTTT.

This clonotype was seen a handful of times. V and J are TRBV7-3 and TRBJ1-6; 7 bases agree with TRBD1. The germline V gene encodes CDR1 SGHTA and CDR2 FQGTGA. The CDR3 runs to 14 residues. The junction had 4 bases not matched to a gene; V was cut back by 5 bases and J by 6 bases. The CDR3 loop is CASSTAGGNSPLHF. The DNA for the CDR3 is TGTGCCAGCAGCACTGCAGGGGGTAATTCACCCCTCCACTTT.

The chain employs TRBV9 and TRBJ2-3; perhaps TRBD2 as D (6 bases). Trimming took off 4 bases at V and 14 bases at J, with 17 bases between the two ends. The CDR3 spans 12 residues. Germline CDR1 is SGDLS and CDR2 is YYNGEE. CDR3 region: CASSPRDSSLYF. In DNA form, the CDR3 reads TGTGCCAGCAGCCCCCGGGACTCTTCACTGTATTTT.

A few counts support this clonotype. The rearrangement uses TRBV6-5 and TRBJ2-3; the D is unclear. Germline loops: CDR1 MNHEY, CDR2 SVGAGI. Trimming took off 4 bases at V and 1 base at J, with 12 bases between the two ends. This CDR3 contains 15 residues. This CDR3 reads CASSSRAAGTDTQYF. The CDR3 region has the DNA TGTGCCAGCAGTTCTCGGGCGGCGGGCACAGATACGCAGTATTTT.

This clonotype was counted a few times. This sequence joins TRBV5-1 and TRBJ1-4; no definite D call. This CDR3 spans 12 amino acids. The V gene's germline CDR1 is SGHRS and CDR2 YFSETQ. Between the trimmed V and J ends, which lost 4 bases and 14 bases, there was a span of 15 bases. For the CDR3, the DNA is TGCGCCAGCAGCGCCGGTTCGGAAAGGCTGTTTTTT. This translates into CASSAGSERLFF.

The chain combines TRBV4-1 with TRBJ1-5; no reliable D call. The V and J ends lost 1 base and 0 bases respectively, with 7 bases between them. This CDR3 has 15 residues. Looked up from germline, CDR1 is MGHRA and CDR2 is YSYEKL. CDR3 sequence reads: CASSQGFISNQPQHF. The CDR3 nucleotides are TGCGCCAGCAGCCAAGGGTTCATTAGCAATCAGCCCCAGCATTTT.

The chain combines TRBV2 with TRBJ2-1, with TRBD2 matching over 11 bases. The trim removed 4 bases at V and 4 bases at J, leaving 6 bases unmatched. CDR3 size: 16 residues. The germline gives CDR1 SNHLY, CDR2 FYNNEI. The DNA of the CDR3 is TGTGCCAGCAGTGGGACTAGCGGGCGTGGGTACAATGAGCAGTTCTTC. It is translated as CASSGTSGRGYNEQFF.

This clonotype was observed a handful of times. The J gene is TRBJ2-7, the V gene TRBV7-2; D remains unclear. The CDR3 covers 16 residues. V lost 1 base and J lost 0, with 13 bases in between. Looked up from germline, CDR1 is SGHTA and CDR2 is FQGNSA. CDR3 protein: CASSLGRSPFSYEQYF. CDR3 bases: TGTGCCAGCAGCTTAGGGCGGAGCCCCTTCTCCTACGAGCAGTACTTC.

This clonotype was counted a few times. The J gene is TRBJ2-1, the V gene TRBV5-1, with D perhaps matching TRBD1 or TRBD2 (6 bases each). Germline V CDR1 and CDR2: SGHRS, YFSETQ. CDR3 size: 19 residues. V was pared by 2 bases and J by 0 bases, with 21 bases between. The CDR3 here is CASSFVDRTAGSSYNEQFF. In DNA form, the CDR3 reads TGCGCCAGCAGCTTTGTGGACCGGACAGCCGGGAGCTCCTACAATGAGCAGTTCTTC.

This clonotype was observed at least ten times. The chain has TRBV7-9 and TRBJ2-7; D not certain. The V end was cut by 5 bases, the J end by 3 bases, with 5 bases between. The germline CDR1 and CDR2 sequences are SEHNR and FQNEAQ (reference sequence). The CDR3 extends over 11 amino acids. The CDR3 spells CASSPLYEQYF. The CDR3 DNA reads TGTGCCAGCAGCCCCCTCTACGAGCAGTACTTC. The entire variable domain, with the rest obtained from reference TRBV7-9 and TRBJ2-7, is as follows: DTGVSQNPRHKITKRGQNVTFRCDPISEHNRLYWYRQTLGQGPEFLTYFQNEAQLEKSRLLSDRFSAERPKGSFSTLEIQRTEQGDSAMYLCASSPLYEQYFGPGTRLTVT.